This T cell receptor (beta chain) was sequenced for a study of blood T cells in healthy people across ages. V shed 3 bases, J shed 6 bases, and the junction held 14 bases outside the gene matches. CDR3 size: 17 residues. Germline V gene lookup returns CDR1 LGHNA and CDR2 YNFKEQ. Researchers collected approximately 9.5 milliliters of peripheral blood from every single donor. The amount of total RNA extracted per sample was at least 6 micrograms. For this clonotype: What it binds is unknown.

Study observations and caveats: Across the age range, TCR beta diversity per million T cells fell in a roughly linear way. There was a strong correlation between TCR beta diversity and naive T cell percentage.

A second PCR of 7 to 11 cycles used a sample-barcoded 5' primer and a J-beta primer mix. TCRdb analysed the 5' RACE reads with MiXCR anew, one entry per CDR3 protein. The data contain hundreds of thousands of distinct CDR3 sequences, around 48% of them singletons. This TCR came from a woman aged 60-75 years in good health. The specimen sequenced was blood. J is TRBJ2-7 and V is TRBV4-2; 10 nucleotides agree with TRBD1. CDR3 residues: CASSQGFGDRGSVEQYF. For the CDR3, the DNA is TGTGCCAGCAGCCAGGGATTTGGGGACAGGGGTAGTGTCGAGCAGTACTTC.